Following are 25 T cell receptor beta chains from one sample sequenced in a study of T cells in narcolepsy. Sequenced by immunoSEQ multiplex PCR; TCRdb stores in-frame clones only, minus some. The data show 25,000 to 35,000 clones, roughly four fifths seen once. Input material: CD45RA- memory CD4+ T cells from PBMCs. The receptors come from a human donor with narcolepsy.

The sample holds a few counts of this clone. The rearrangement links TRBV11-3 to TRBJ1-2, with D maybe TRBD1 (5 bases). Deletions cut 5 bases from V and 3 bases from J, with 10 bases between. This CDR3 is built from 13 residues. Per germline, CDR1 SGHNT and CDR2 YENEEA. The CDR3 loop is CASSIRADYGYTF. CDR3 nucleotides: TGTGCCAGCAGCATCAGGGCAGACTATGGCTACACCTTC.

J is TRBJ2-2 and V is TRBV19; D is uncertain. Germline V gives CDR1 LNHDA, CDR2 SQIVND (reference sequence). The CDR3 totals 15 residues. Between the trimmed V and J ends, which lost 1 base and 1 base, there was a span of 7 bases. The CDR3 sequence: CASSIVGGNTGELFF. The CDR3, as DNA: TGTGCCAGTAGTATAGTAGGCGGGAACACCGGGGAGCTGTTTTTT.

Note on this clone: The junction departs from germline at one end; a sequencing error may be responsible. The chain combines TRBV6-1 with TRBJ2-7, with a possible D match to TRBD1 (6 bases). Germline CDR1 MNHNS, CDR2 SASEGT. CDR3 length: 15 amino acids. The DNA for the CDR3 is TGTGCCAGCAGGGAAGATAGGGGGACCTCCTACGAGCAGTACTTC. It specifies CASREDRGTSYEQYF.

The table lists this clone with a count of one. CDR3 sequence (DNA): TGCGCCAGCAAGGTGGCTAGCGGTCACAATGAGCAGTTCTTC. Translating it yields CASKVASGHNEQFF. The chain uses TRBV10-2 and TRBJ2-1; 7 bases fit TRBD2. CDR3 length: 14 amino acids. Germline loops: CDR1 WSHSY, CDR2 SAAADI. V shed 7 bases, J shed 5 bases, and the junction held 8 bases outside the gene matches.

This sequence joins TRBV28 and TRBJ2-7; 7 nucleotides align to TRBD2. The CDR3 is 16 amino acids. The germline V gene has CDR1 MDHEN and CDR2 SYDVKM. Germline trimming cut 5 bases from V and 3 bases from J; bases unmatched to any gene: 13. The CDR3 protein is CASSGSLLADFYEQYF. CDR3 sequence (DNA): TGTGCCAGCAGTGGTTCTCTCCTAGCGGACTTCTACGAGCAGTACTTC.

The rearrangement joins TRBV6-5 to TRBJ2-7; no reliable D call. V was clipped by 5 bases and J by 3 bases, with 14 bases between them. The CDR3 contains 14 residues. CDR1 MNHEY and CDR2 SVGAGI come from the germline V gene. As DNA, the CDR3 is TGTGCCAGCAGTGTTGTGGGCAGGCTCTACGAGCAGTACTTC. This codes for CASSVVGRLYEQYF.

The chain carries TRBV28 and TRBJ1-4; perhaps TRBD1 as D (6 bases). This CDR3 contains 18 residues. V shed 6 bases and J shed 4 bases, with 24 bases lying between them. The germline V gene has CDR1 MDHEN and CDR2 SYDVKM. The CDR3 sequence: CASSQGRGARAHNEKLFF. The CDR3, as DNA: TGTGCCAGCAGCCAGGGACGGGGGGCGAGAGCCCATAATGAAAAACTGTTTTTT.

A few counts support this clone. The CDR3 DNA reads as TGTGCCAGCAGCCAAGTTGAATGGGGACGGTCGAATGAAAAACTGTTTTTT. Translating it yields CASSQVEWGRSNEKLFF. The chain employs TRBV14 and TRBJ1-4; D possibly corresponds to TRBD1 (5 bases). Deletions cut 1 base from V and 5 bases from J, with 17 bases between. The germline CDR1 and CDR2 sequences are SGHDN and FVKESK. The CDR3 sequence is 17 residues long.

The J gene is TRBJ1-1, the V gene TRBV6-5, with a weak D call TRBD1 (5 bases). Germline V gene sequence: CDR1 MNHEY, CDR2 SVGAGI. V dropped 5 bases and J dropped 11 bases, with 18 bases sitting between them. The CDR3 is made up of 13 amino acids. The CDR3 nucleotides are TGTGCCAGCAGTGTCACCCTCCAGGGTGCGGCTTTCTTT. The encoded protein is CASSVTLQGAAFF.

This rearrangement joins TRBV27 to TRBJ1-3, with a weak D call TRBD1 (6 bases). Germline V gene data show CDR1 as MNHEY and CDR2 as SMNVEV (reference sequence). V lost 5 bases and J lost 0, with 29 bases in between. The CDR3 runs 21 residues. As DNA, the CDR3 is TGTGCCAGCAGTAAACCCTCGGGGCAGGGGTTCGAGGATGGCTCTGGAAACACCATATATTTT. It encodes CASSKPSGQGFEDGSGNTIYF.

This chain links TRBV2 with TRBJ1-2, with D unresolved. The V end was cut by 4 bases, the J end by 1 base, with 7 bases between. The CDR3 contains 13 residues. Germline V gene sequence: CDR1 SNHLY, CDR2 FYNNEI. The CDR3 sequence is CASSAGSNYGYTF. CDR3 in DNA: TGTGCCAGCAGTGCCGGGAGTAACTATGGCTACACCTTC.

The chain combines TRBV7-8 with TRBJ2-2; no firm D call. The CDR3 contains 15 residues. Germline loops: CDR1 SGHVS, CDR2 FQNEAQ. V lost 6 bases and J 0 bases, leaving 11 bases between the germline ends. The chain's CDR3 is CASRSGGSNTGELFF. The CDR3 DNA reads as TGTGCCAGCAGATCCGGCGGATCGAACACCGGGGAGCTGTTTTTT.

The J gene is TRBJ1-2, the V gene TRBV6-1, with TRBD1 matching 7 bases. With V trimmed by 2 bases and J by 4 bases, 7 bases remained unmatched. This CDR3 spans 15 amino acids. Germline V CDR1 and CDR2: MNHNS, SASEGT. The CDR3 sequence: CASSERTGESYGYTF. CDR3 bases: TGTGCCAGCAGTGAACGGACAGGTGAATCCTATGGCTACACCTTC.

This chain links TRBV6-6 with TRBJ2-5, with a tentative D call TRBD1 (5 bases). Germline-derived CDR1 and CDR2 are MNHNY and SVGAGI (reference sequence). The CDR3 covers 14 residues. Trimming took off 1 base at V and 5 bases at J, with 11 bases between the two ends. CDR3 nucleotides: TGTGCCAGCAGTTACTGGCAGGGTGGGGAGACCCAGTACTTC. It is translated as CASSYWQGGETQYF.

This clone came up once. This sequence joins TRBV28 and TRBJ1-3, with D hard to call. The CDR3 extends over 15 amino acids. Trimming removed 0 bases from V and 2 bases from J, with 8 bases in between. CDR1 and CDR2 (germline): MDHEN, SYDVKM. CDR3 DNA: TGTGCCAGCAGTTTATGGGGTGAGGCTGGAAACACCATATATTTT. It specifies CASSLWGEAGNTIYF.

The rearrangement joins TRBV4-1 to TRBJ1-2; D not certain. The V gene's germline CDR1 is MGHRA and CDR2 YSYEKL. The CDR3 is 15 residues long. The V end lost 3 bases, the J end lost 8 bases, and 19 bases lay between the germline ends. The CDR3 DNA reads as TGCGCCAGCAGCCATCACTCCGGAGAGGGTATGGGCTACACCTTC. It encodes CASSHHSGEGMGYTF.

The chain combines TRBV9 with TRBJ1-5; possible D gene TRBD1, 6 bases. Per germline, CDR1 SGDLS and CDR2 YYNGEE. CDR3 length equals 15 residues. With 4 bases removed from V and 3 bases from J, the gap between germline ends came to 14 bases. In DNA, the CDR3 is TGTGCCAGCAGCCCCAATGGACAGTCCAATCAGCCCCAGCATTTT. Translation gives CASSPNGQSNQPQHF.

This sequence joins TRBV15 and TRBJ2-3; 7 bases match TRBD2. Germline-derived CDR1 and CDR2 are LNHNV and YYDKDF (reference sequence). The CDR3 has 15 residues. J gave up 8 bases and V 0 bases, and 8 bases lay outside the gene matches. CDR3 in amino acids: CATSRDFDSGGTQYF. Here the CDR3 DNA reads TGTGCCACCAGCAGAGATTTTGATTCGGGGGGTACGCAGTATTTT.

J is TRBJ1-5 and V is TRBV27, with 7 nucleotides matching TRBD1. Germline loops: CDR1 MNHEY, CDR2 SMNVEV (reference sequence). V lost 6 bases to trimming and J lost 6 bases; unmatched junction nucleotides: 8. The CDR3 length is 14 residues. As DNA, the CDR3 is TGTGCCAGCAGGCGACAGGGACAAGGTCAGCCCCAGCATTTT. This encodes CASRRQGQGQPQHF.

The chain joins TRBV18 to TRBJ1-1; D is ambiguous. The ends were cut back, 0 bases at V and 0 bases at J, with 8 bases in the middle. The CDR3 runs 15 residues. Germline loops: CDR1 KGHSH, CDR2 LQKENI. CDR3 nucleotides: TGTGCCAGCTCACCACCGTTAGCCCTGAACACTGAAGCTTTCTTT. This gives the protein CASSPPLALNTEAFF.

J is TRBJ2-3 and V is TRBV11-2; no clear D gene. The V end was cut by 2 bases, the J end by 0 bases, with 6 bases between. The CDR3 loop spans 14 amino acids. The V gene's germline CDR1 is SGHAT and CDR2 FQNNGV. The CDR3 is CASSLRISTDTQYF. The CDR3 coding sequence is TGTGCCAGCAGCTTACGGATTAGCACAGATACGCAGTATTTT.

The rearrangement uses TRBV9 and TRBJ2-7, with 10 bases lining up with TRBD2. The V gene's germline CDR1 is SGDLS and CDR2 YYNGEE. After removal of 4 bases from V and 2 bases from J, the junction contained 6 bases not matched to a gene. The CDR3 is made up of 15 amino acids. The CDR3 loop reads CASSLGLAETYEQYF. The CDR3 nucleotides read TGTGCCAGCAGCTTAGGACTAGCGGAAACCTACGAGCAGTACTTC.

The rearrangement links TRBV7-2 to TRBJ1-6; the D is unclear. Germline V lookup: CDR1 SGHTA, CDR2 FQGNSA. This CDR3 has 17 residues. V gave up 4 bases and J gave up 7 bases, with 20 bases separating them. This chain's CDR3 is CASSSSSAGVGNSPLHF. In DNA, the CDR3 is TGTGCCAGCAGCTCAAGTTCAGCCGGGGTTGGGAATTCACCCCTCCACTTT.

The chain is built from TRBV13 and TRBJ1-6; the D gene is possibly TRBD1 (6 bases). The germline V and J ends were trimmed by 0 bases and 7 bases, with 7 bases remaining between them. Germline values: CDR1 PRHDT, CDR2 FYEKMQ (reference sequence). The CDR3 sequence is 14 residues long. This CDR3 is CASSLGGGNSPLHF. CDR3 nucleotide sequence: TGTGCCAGCAGCTTAGGAGGGGGAAATTCACCCCTCCACTTT.

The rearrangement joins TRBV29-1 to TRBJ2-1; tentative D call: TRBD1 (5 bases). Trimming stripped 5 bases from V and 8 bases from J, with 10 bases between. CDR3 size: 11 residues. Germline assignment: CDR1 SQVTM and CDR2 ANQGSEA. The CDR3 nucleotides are TGCAGCGTTCATCGCAGGGATGAGCAGTTCTTC. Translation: CSVHRRDEQFF.